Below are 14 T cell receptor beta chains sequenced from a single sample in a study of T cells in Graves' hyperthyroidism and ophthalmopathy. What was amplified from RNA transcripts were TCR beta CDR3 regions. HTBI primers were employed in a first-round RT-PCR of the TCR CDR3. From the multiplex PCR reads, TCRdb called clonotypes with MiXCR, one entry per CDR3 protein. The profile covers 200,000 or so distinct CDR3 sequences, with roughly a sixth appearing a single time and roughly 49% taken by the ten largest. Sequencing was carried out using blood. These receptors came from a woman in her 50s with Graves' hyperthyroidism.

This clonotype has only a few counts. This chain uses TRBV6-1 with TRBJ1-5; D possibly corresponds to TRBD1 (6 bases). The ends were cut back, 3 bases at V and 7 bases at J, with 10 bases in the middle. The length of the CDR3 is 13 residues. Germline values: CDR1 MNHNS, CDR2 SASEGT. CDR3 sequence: CASSDRGKQPQHF. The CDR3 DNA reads TGTGCCAGCAGTGACAGGGGTAAGCAGCCCCAGCATTTT.

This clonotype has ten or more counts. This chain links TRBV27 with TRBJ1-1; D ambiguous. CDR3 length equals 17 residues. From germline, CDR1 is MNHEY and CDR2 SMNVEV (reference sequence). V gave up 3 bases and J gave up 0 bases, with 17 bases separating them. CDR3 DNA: TGTGCCAGCAGTTTCACAGCCTCGGGTCAGGTGAACACTGAAGCTTTCTTT. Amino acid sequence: CASSFTASGQVNTEAFF.

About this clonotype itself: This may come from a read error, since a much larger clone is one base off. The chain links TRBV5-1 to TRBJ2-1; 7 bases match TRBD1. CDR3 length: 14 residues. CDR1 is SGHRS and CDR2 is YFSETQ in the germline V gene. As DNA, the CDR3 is TGCGCCAGAAGCTTGGGGACAGCCTACAATGAGCAGTTCTTC. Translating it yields CARSLGTAYNEQFF.

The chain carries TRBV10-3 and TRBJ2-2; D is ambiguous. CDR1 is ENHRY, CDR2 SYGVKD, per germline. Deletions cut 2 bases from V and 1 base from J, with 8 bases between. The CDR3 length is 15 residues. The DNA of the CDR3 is TGTGCCATCAGTGAGGACAATCAGAACACCGGGGAGCTGTTTTTT. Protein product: CAISEDNQNTGELFF.

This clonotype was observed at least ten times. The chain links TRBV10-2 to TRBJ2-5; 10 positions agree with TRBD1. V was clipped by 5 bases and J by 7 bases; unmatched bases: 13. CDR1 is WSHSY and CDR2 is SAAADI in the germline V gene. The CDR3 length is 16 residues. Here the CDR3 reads CASSSQGTGVGGTQYF. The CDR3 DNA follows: TGCGCCAGCAGTTCACAGGGGACAGGGGTCGGGGGGACCCAGTACTTC.

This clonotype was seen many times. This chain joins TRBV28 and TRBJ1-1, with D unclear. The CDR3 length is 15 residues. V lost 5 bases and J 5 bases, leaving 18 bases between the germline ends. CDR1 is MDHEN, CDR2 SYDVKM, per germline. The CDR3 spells CASSLIVLRETEAFF. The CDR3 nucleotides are TGTGCCAGCAGTCTAATAGTCCTACGGGAGACTGAAGCTTTCTTT.

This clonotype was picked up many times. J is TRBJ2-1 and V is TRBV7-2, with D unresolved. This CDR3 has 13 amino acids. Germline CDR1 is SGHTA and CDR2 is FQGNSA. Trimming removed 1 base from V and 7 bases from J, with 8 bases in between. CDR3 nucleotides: TGTGCCAGCAGCTTAGGGTGGATGAATGAGCAGTTCTTC. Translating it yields CASSLGWMNEQFF.

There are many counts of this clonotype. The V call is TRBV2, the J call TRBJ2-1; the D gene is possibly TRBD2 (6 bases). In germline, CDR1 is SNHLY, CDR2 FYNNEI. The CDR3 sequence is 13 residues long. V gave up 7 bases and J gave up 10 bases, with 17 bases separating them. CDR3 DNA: TGTGCCAGCACGGGGGATGCCCGAGGAGAGCAGTTCTTC. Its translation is CASTGDARGEQFF.

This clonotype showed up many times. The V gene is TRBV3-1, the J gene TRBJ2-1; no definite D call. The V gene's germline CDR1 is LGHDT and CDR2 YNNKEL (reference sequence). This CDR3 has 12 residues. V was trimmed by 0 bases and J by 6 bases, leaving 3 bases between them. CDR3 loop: CASSQEGNEQFF. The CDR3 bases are TGTGCCAGCAGCCAAGAGGGCAATGAGCAGTTCTTC.

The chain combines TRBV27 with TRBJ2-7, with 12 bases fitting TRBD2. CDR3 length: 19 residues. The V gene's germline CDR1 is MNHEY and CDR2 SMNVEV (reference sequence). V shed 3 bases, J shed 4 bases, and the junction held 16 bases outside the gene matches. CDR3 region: CASSFPQIPSGRGIYEQYF. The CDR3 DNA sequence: TGTGCCAGCAGTTTCCCCCAAATCCCTAGCGGGAGGGGAATATACGAGCAGTACTTC.

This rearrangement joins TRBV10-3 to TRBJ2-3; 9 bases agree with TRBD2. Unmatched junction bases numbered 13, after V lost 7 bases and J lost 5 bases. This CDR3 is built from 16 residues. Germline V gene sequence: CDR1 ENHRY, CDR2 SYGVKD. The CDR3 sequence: CAITRSGRYGIDTQYF. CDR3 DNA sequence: TGTGCCATCACCCGTAGCGGGAGATACGGTATAGATACGCAGTATTTT.

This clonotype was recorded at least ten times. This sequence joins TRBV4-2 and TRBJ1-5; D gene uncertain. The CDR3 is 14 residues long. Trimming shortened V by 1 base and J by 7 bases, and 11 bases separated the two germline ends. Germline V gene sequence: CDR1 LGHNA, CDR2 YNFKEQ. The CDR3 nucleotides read TGTGCCAGCAGCCAAGGGAGGGAATCGCAGCCCCAGCATTTT. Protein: CASSQGRESQPQHF.

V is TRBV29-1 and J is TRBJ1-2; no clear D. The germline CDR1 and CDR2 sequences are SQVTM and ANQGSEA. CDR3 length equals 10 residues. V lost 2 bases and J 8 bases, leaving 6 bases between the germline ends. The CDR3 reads CSVENGGYTF. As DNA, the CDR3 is TGCAGCGTTGAAAACGGAGGCTACACCTTC.

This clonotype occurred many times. CDR3 region: CASSRLTSGRTDTQYF. CDR3 in DNA: TGTGCCAGCAGTCGCCTGACTAGCGGGAGAACAGATACGCAGTATTTT. The chain carries TRBV12-3 or TRBV12-4 and TRBJ2-3, with 12 nucleotides matching TRBD2. This CDR3 is built from 16 residues. V dropped 5 bases and J dropped 3; count of bases not matched to a gene: 6.